The 14 T cell receptor beta chains below come from one sample, sequenced in a study of long-term antiretroviral therapy in people with HIV. The assay used was immunoSEQ (version v3.0), run at survey level. Here immunoSEQ multiplex PCR was the method, and the copy in TCRdb shows in-frame clones only, minus some. The data contain about 26,000 clones, 86% of them seen just once; the ten biggest clones take up 4% to 6%. This material consisted of unsorted PBMCs, taken roughly 2.7 years after starting antiretroviral therapy. The receptors derive from a man aged 35-49 years with HIV.

The rearrangement joins TRBV9 to TRBJ2-3; unclear D gene. This CDR3 comprises 14 residues. Trimming stripped 0 bases from V and 0 bases from J, with 5 bases between. Germline assignment: CDR1 SGDLS and CDR2 YYNGEE. CDR3 amino acids: CASSVAPSTDTQYF. As DNA, the CDR3 is TGTGCCAGCAGCGTAGCTCCGAGCACAGATACGCAGTATTTT.

CDR3 nucleotides: TGTGCCAGCAGCTTGGCCGTGGGGATAATGGAGACCCAGTACTTC. Its translation: CASSLAVGIMETQYF. The chain joins TRBV5-6 to TRBJ2-5, with D uncertain. The CDR3 spans 15 residues. CDR1 and CDR2 (germline): SGHDT, YYEEEE. The V gene lost 0 bases and the J gene lost 5 bases, with 14 bases spanning the gap.

The chain has TRBV6-1 and TRBJ2-5; the match to TRBD1 covers 8 bases. Germline trimming cut 4 bases from V and 5 bases from J; bases unmatched to any gene: 3. Per germline, CDR1 MNHNS and CDR2 SASEGT. The CDR3 is made up of 13 amino acids. The CDR3 protein is CASSGRDRETQYF. The DNA of the CDR3 is TGTGCCAGCAGTGGCCGGGACAGGGAGACCCAGTACTTC.

The rearrangement uses TRBV27 and TRBJ2-7; 7 bases agree with TRBD1. CDR1 is MNHEY and CDR2 is SMNVEV in the germline V gene (reference sequence). V shed 4 bases, J shed 5 bases, and the junction held 14 bases outside the gene matches. This CDR3 comprises 16 residues. The CDR3 DNA sequence: TGTGCCAGCAGTTCCCCTCTCCGGGACAGTACCCACGAGCAGTACTTC. Its protein is CASSSPLRDSTHEQYF.

The rearrangement joins TRBV5-3 to TRBJ1-5; unclear D gene. TRBV5-3 is recorded as an ORF, its role being uncertain. The CDR3 has 16 residues. Trimming removed 0 bases at V and 0 bases at J, with 10 bases between. The CDR3 is CARSLVQEDSNQPQHF. The CDR3 DNA sequence: TGTGCCAGAAGCTTGGTCCAGGAGGATAGCAATCAGCCCCAGCATTTT.

The J gene is TRBJ2-2, the V gene TRBV7-9; 7 positions match TRBD2. From germline, CDR1 is SEHNR and CDR2 FQNEAQ (reference sequence). Trimming cost V 7 bases and J 6 bases; bases outside gene matches: 8. The CDR3 is 14 amino acids. CDR3: CASKAGSGAGELFF. The DNA for the CDR3 is TGTGCCAGCAAAGCGGGATCCGGCGCCGGGGAGCTGTTTTTT.

This sequence joins TRBV27 and TRBJ1-5; possibly TRBD1 for D (5 bases). Trimming stripped 3 bases from V and 7 bases from J, with 10 bases between. This CDR3 has 13 residues. Germline CDR1 reads MNHEY; CDR2 reads SMNVEV (reference sequence). The CDR3 sequence is CASSLAREQPQHF. CDR3 bases: TGTGCCAGCAGTTTGGCCAGGGAACAGCCCCAGCATTTT.

This sequence joins TRBV6-5 and TRBJ2-3; D is possibly TRBD1 or TRBD2 (5 bases each). In germline, CDR1 is MNHEY, CDR2 SVGAGI. V dropped 7 bases and J dropped 0 bases, with 8 bases sitting between them. The CDR3 spans 13 residues. The CDR3 nucleotides are TGTGCCAGCATGGGACCCAGCACAGATACGCAGTATTTT. Amino acid sequence: CASMGPSTDTQYF.

CDR3 loop: CASSQVVAGVQETQYF. CDR3 DNA: TGCGCCAGCAGCCAGGTTGTAGCGGGGGTCCAAGAGACCCAGTACTTC. The rearrangement uses TRBV4-1 and TRBJ2-5; 9 bases map to TRBD2. The V segment lost 3 bases and the J segment 1 base; nucleotides outside the gene matches: 6. The V gene's germline CDR1 is MGHRA and CDR2 YSYEKL. The CDR3 spans 16 residues.

This chain uses TRBV9 with TRBJ2-1; 7 bases are shared with TRBD2. This CDR3 is 14 amino acids long. V shed 3 bases and J 2 bases; nucleotides not matched to a gene: 2. Germline loops: CDR1 SGDLS, CDR2 YYNGEE. CDR3 region: CASSEAGTYNEQFF. CDR3 sequence (DNA): TGTGCCAGCAGCGAAGCGGGGACCTACAATGAGCAGTTCTTC.

This sequence joins TRBV5-8 and TRBJ1-5; the D gene is possibly TRBD1 (6 bases). The CDR3 spans 16 residues. V lost 2 bases, J lost 2 bases, and 14 bases lay in between. Germline V CDR1 and CDR2: SGHTS, YDEGEE. The CDR3 sequence is CASSFSTGLGNQPQHF. The CDR3 DNA follows: TGTGCCAGCAGCTTTAGTACAGGGTTGGGCAATCAGCCCCAGCATTTT.

The V call is TRBV21-1, the J call TRBJ2-2; the D call TRBD1 from the table was never checked on the DNA. TRBV21-1 is a recognized pseudogene. The CDR3 length is 19 residues. DNA for the CDR3: TGTGTCTCAAGGGGGAGTCGACCGTCGTCACCTTTAAGGACCGGGGAGCTGTTTTTT. Encoded protein: CVSRGSRPSSPLRTGELFF.

The rearrangement links TRBV18 to TRBJ2-3; 8 bases are shared with TRBD2. The J segment lost 3 bases and the V segment lost 6 bases, leaving 14 bases of the junction unmatched. The length of the CDR3 is 17 residues. From germline, CDR1 is KGHSH and CDR2 LQKENI. CDR3 region: CASSPRTAGAGTDTQYF. The CDR3 DNA follows: TGTGCCAGCTCCCCCAGGACAGCGGGAGCGGGGACAGATACGCAGTATTTT.

J is TRBJ1-1 and V is TRBV27; D call uncertain. The CDR3 has 13 amino acids. Trimming cost V 1 base and J 1 base, with 4 bases left between them. CDR1 and CDR2 from the germline V gene are MNHEY and SMNVEV (reference sequence). This chain's CDR3 is CASSLWQNTEAFF. The DNA for the CDR3 is TGTGCCAGCAGTTTATGGCAGAACACTGAAGCTTTCTTT.